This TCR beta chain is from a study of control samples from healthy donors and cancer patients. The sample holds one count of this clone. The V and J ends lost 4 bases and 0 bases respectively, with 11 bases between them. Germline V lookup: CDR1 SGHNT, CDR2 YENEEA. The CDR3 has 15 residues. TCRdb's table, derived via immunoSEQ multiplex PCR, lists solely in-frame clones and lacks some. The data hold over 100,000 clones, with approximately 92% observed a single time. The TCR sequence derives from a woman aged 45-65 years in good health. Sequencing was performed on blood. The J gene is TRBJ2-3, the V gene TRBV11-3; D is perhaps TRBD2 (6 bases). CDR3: CASSYGGQSTDTQYF. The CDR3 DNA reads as TGTGCCAGCAGCTACGGAGGGCAGAGCACAGATACGCAGTATTTT.